These 23 T cell receptor beta chains originate from one sample sequenced in a study of blood T cell repertoires in COVID-19. The protocol was immunoSEQ multiplex PCR, while the TCRdb copy is restricted to in-frame clones and leaves out a portion. The sample lists some 110,000 clones; around nine tenths were seen once. The specimen sequenced was peripheral blood. The receptor source for this set is a human donor with active COVID-19. The donor label of this sample is uncertain.

The chain uses TRBV18 and TRBJ2-7; 9 bases agree with TRBD1. With V trimmed by 3 bases and J by 5 bases, 2 bases remained unmatched. CDR3 length equals 13 residues. The V gene's germline CDR1 is KGHSH and CDR2 LQKENI. This CDR3 is CASSPRQGDEQYF. CDR3 nucleotides: TGTGCCAGCTCACCGAGACAGGGGGACGAGCAGTACTTC.

This chain uses TRBV18 with TRBJ1-5; D perhaps matches TRBD1 (5 bases). CDR1 is KGHSH and CDR2 is LQKENI in the germline V gene. The CDR3 loop spans 14 amino acids. Trimming left V 3 bases short and J 1 base short, with 7 bases between. CDR3 in amino acids: CASSPGPSNQPQHF. DNA for the CDR3: TGTGCCAGCTCACCGGGGCCGAGCAATCAGCCCCAGCATTTT.

This CDR3 reads CASSSQVGPAGATDTQYF. The CDR3 DNA reads TGTGCCAGCAGTTCCCAAGTAGGTCCAGCGGGGGCCACAGATACGCAGTATTTT. V usage is TRBV28 and J usage is TRBJ2-3, with 8 bases identical to TRBD2. From germline, CDR1 is MDHEN and CDR2 SYDVKM. V was pared by 4 bases and J by 2 bases, with 14 bases of the junction left unmatched. CDR3 length: 18 amino acids.

A few counts support this clone. This rearrangement joins TRBV19 to TRBJ2-7; 10 positions match TRBD1. The V gene end was trimmed by 3 bases and the J gene end by 4 bases; junction bases not matched to a gene: 9. Germline V gives CDR1 LNHDA, CDR2 SQIVND (reference sequence). This CDR3 comprises 16 residues. The CDR3 is CASSIGTGELEYEQYF. The CDR3, as DNA: TGTGCCAGTAGTATCGGGACAGGGGAGTTGGAGTACGAGCAGTACTTC.

The chain employs TRBV9 and TRBJ1-1, with D possibly TRBD1 on 5 matching bases. The germline V and J ends were trimmed by 3 bases and 3 bases, with 15 bases remaining between them. This CDR3 has 15 amino acids. In germline, CDR1 is SGDLS, CDR2 YYNGEE. The CDR3 coding sequence is TGTGCCAGCAGCGCGACGACAGCCATGGACACTGAAGCTTTCTTT. Its protein is CASSATTAMDTEAFF.

There are a few counts of this clone. The CDR3: CASSKMGPSSFYGYTF. CDR3 nucleotides: TGTGCCAGCAGCAAGATGGGGCCCTCCTCTTTCTATGGCTACACCTTC. The gene calls are TRBV5-4 and TRBJ1-2, with a weak D call TRBD1 (5 bases). V was clipped by 4 bases and J by 4 bases, with 20 bases between them. This CDR3 has 16 residues. Germline V gives CDR1 SGHNT, CDR2 YYREEE (reference sequence).

The chain links TRBV4-3 to TRBJ2-3; 9 bases fit TRBD2. The CDR3 covers 18 residues. V dropped 0 bases and J dropped 5; count of bases not matched to a gene: 12. Per the germline V gene, CDR1 is LGHNA and CDR2 is YSLEER. The CDR3 nucleotides are TGCGCCAGCAGCCAAGATAATATGGCGGGGGGGCGGGTAGATACGCAGTATTTT. It codes for CASSQDNMAGGRVDTQYF.

The V and J genes are TRBV28 and TRBJ1-1; TRBD1 agrees at 10 bases. This CDR3 is built from 15 residues. Unmatched junction bases numbered 5, after V lost 0 bases and J lost 7 bases. CDR1 is MDHEN and CDR2 is SYDVKM in the germline V gene. CDR3 sequence reads: CASSLWDRGGNEAFF. The CDR3 DNA follows: TGTGCCAGCAGTTTATGGGACAGGGGGGGAAATGAAGCTTTCTTT.

V gene TRBV6-5 combines with J gene TRBJ1-1, with TRBD1 matching 8 bases. The germline V gene has CDR1 MNHEY and CDR2 SVGAGI. This CDR3 spans 15 amino acids. With V trimmed by 1 base and J by 1 base, 2 bases remained unmatched. In DNA form, the CDR3 reads TGTGCCAGCAGTTACTTCAGGGGGCGGAACACTGAAGCTTTCTTT. This codes for CASSYFRGRNTEAFF.

The rearrangement uses TRBV7-8 and TRBJ1-5; D is ambiguous. Trimming left V 3 bases short and J 2 bases short, with 11 bases between. Germline CDR1 and CDR2: SGHVS and FQNEAQ. This CDR3 spans 15 amino acids. In DNA form, the CDR3 reads TGTGCCAGCAGCTTTGGACGGGGAGGCAATCAGCCCCAGCATTTT. It yields the protein CASSFGRGGNQPQHF.

The rearrangement uses TRBV4-3 and TRBJ1-4; 7 bases are a match to TRBD1. Per germline, CDR1 LGHNA and CDR2 YSLEER. V lost 1 base, J lost 3 bases, and 17 bases stayed unmatched. The CDR3 sequence is 20 residues long. The CDR3 DNA sequence: TGCGCCAGCAGCCAAGGTACAGGGGCCGAAGGAGATTCGGCTAATGAAAAACTGTTTTTT. It specifies CASSQGTGAEGDSANEKLFF.

The rearrangement links TRBV5-1 to TRBJ1-4; no definite D call. The germline gives CDR1 SGHRS, CDR2 YFSETQ. The CDR3 is 16 residues long. Trimming removed 1 base from V and 0 bases from J, with 10 bases in between. The DNA for the CDR3 is TGCGCCAGCAGCTTGAATGCGGGCCCAACTAATGAAAAACTGTTTTTT. This sequence encodes CASSLNAGPTNEKLFF.

This rearrangement joins TRBV3-1 (or the pseudogene TRBV3-2) to TRBJ2-1, with D hard to call. This CDR3 is built from 15 residues. CDR1 LGHDT and CDR2 YNNKEL come from the germline V gene (reference sequence). V dropped 2 bases and J dropped 0 bases, with 8 bases sitting between them. The CDR3 nucleotides read TGTGCCAGCAGCCAAATGATGAGCTCCTACAATGAGCAGTTCTTC. It specifies CASSQMMSSYNEQFF.

V and J are TRBV7-9 and TRBJ2-3, with D tentatively TRBD2 (5 bases). With 5 bases removed from V and 6 bases from J, the gap between germline ends came to 15 bases. CDR1 is SEHNR and CDR2 is FQNEAQ in the germline V gene (reference sequence). The CDR3 length is 14 residues. The CDR3 is CASSPVERRDTQYF. CDR3 nucleotides: TGTGCCAGCAGCCCAGTCGAGCGGAGGGATACGCAGTATTTT.

The chain employs TRBV7-4 and TRBJ2-7; 9 bases agree with TRBD1. The germline V gene encodes CDR1 SGHVT and CDR2 SQSDAQ. The CDR3 runs 13 residues. Trimming cost V 5 bases and J 4 bases; bases outside gene matches: 3. Here the CDR3 reads CASSRDRAYEQYF. The CDR3, as DNA: TGTGCCAGCAGCAGGGACAGGGCTTACGAGCAGTACTTC.

The chain has TRBV15 and TRBJ1-3; D unresolved. This CDR3 spans 19 amino acids. CDR1 and CDR2 (germline): LNHNV, YYDKDF (reference sequence). The V end lost 2 bases, the J end lost 0 bases, and 20 bases lay between the germline ends. The CDR3 DNA is TGTGCCACCAGCAGACACCGGGTCCTCGAAGTGAGCTCTGGAAACACCATATATTTT. Protein sequence: CATSRHRVLEVSSGNTIYF.

The chain joins TRBV12-5 to TRBJ2-5; D uncertain. The germline V and J ends were trimmed by 6 bases and 1 base, with 12 bases remaining between them. The CDR3 runs to 14 residues. Germline V gene sequence: CDR1 LGHNT, CDR2 FRNRAP. CDR3: CASGSGELQETQYF. The CDR3 DNA follows: TGTGCTAGTGGCTCCGGTGAGCTCCAAGAGACCCAGTACTTC. Full variable domain (remainder filled in from reference TRBV12-5 and TRBJ2-5): DARVTQTPRHKVTEMGQEVTMRCQPILGHNTVFWYRQTMMQGLELLAYFRNRAPLDDSGMPKDRFSAEMPDATLATLKIQPSEPRDSAVYFCASGSGELQETQYFGPGTRLLVL.

This clone was counted a single time. The chain joins TRBV4-1 to TRBJ1-2, with D tentatively TRBD1 (5 bases). The CDR3 consists of 14 residues. The V end was cut by 1 base, the J end by 12 bases, with 18 bases between. CDR1 is MGHRA, CDR2 YSYEKL, per germline. The DNA of the CDR3 is TGCGCCAGCAGCCAAGTTCCAGGGCAGCCATCTAACACCTTC. It is translated as CASSQVPGQPSNTF.

CDR3 loop: CASAHSGSYTDTQYF. The CDR3 bases are TGTGCTAGTGCCCATAGCGGATCTTACACAGATACGCAGTATTTT. The J gene is TRBJ2-3, the V gene TRBV12-5; tentatively, D is TRBD2 (6 bases). Germline V gives CDR1 LGHNT, CDR2 FRNRAP. This CDR3 has 15 amino acids. Trimming removed 7 bases from V and 2 bases from J, with 16 bases in between.

This clone was counted between two and nine times. The chain couples TRBV4-2 to TRBJ2-1; no reliable D call. The germline V and J ends were trimmed by 1 base and 8 bases, with 21 bases remaining between them. Germline V gives CDR1 LGHNA, CDR2 YNFKEQ. CDR3 length equals 17 residues. In nucleotides, the CDR3 is TGTGCCAGCAGCCAAGCCCTAGACCCCGGTCTTTTAGATGAGCAGTTCTTC. Translating gives CASSQALDPGLLDEQFF.

This clone was observed once. CDR3 sequence (DNA): TGTGCCAGCAGCCCAGAGGACAGGAGAACTCAAGAGACCCAGTACTTC. Protein sequence: CASSPEDRRTQETQYF. This chain links TRBV5-8 with TRBJ2-5; 7 bases map to TRBD1. Looked up from germline, CDR1 is SGHTS and CDR2 is YDEGEE. The CDR3 loop spans 16 amino acids. V shed 4 bases, J shed 2 bases, and the junction held 11 bases outside the gene matches. The full variable domain, completed using reference TRBV5-8 and TRBJ2-5, is EAGVTQSPTHLIKTRGQQATLRCSPISGHTSVYWYQQALGLGLQFLLWYDEGEERNRGNFPPRFSGRQFPNYSSELNVNALELEDSALYLCASSPEDRRTQETQYFGPGTRLLVL.

CDR3 sequence (DNA): TGTGCCAGCTCCCTCAGGGGGTCCTGGGAGCTGTTTTTT. Its translation: CASSLRGSWELFF. The rearrangement uses TRBV28 and TRBJ2-2, with 7 bases aligning to TRBD1. There are 13 residues in the CDR3. Trimming at V came to 8 bases and at J to 9 bases, leaving 9 bases not matched to a gene. Germline V lookup: CDR1 MDHEN, CDR2 SYDVKM.

The rearrangement joins TRBV4-2 to TRBJ2-3, with a possible D match to TRBD1 (6 bases). The CDR3 runs 14 residues. The germline gives CDR1 LGHNA, CDR2 YNFKEQ. V lost 7 bases, J lost 0 bases, and 11 bases lay in between. In DNA, the CDR3 is TGTGCCAGCAACCCGGGACATAGCACAGATACGCAGTATTTT. It translates to CASNPGHSTDTQYF.